The clone carrying this T cell receptor beta chain is medium-sized in the sample. The antigen remains undetermined. This beta chain slipped into a library made for alpha chains as a stray read, so its size is not meaningful. TCRdb itself ran the 5' RACE reads through MiXCR, one entry per CDR3 protein. The table shows some 2,200 distinct CDR3 sequences, with less than 45% occurring only once. The data originate from a study of spatial heterogeneity in lung cancer. Study-wide findings and caveats: Intratumoral expanded alpha and beta TCR counts were found to track tumor mutation counts.

The sample's time point: sample taken at primary tumor resection. Donation came from about 72 patients with untreated early-stage non-small cell lung cancer. This CDR3 comprises 14 residues. The germline CDR1 and CDR2 sequences are SGHAT and FQNNGV. Trimming removed 1 base from V and 3 bases from J; junction bases left unmatched: 1. The material sequenced was lung tumor tissue, taken at surgery. The source of this sequence is a male donor with early-stage non-small cell lung cancer. This rearrangement joins TRBV11-2 to TRBJ2-3; TRBD2 aligns across 7 bases. Here the CDR3 DNA reads TGTGCCAGCAGCTTAGCGGGAGGTACAGATACGCAGTATTTT. Amino acids: CASSLAGGTDTQYF.